This TCR beta chain comes out of a study of technical replicates of blood from several donors. The protocol was immunoSEQ multiplex PCR, while the TCRdb copy is restricted to in-frame clones and leaves out a portion. The sample includes 100,000 or so clones, roughly 94% of them seen just once. The junction had 12 bases not matched to a gene; V was cut back by 9 bases and J by 10 bases. The CDR3 extends over 14 amino acids. The germline V gene has CDR1 SGHTA and CDR2 FQGNSA. The chain employs TRBV7-2 and TRBJ2-1; 10 nucleotides line up with TRBD1. This TCR was recovered from a human donor in good health. Sequencing was performed on T cells isolated from PBMCs. CDR3 DNA sequence: TGTGCCAGTACCCGGGGACAGGGGCAAAGGGAGCAGTTCTTC. This translates into CASTRGQGQREQFF. Full variable domain (rest looked up from reference TRBV7-2 and TRBJ2-1): GAGVSQSPSNKVTEKGKDVELRCDPISGHTALYWYRQSLGQGLEFLIYFQGNSAPDKSGLPSDRFSAERTGGSVSTLTIQRTQQEDSAVYLCASTRGQGQREQFFGPGTRLTVL.